These 13 T cell receptor beta chains share one sample of origin, sequenced in a study of CD8 T cells in Susac syndrome. RNA was extracted with the RNeasy kit, and a quantity of roughly 0.5 to 1 ug was reverse transcribed using random hexamers. One entry per CDR3 protein results from TCRdb running MiXCR on the immunoSEQ multiplex PCR reads. The sample lists more than 110,000 distinct CDR3 sequences, approximately 95% occurring once. The specimen was CD8+ T cells from PBMCs. The receptors were sampled from a human donor in good health.

The chain links TRBV11-2 to TRBJ1-5, with 8 bases fitting TRBD1. This CDR3 is built from 14 residues. Germline CDR1 SGHAT, CDR2 FQNNGV. The trim removed 6 bases at V and 4 bases at J, leaving 5 bases unmatched. The CDR3 DNA reads as TGTGCCAGCAGTTCAGGGGGCGCGAATCAGCCCCAGCATTTT. Residues: CASSSGGANQPQHF.

Here the CDR3 reads CATSVWGDEQFF. In nucleotides, the CDR3 is TGTGCCACCAGTGTCTGGGGCGATGAGCAGTTCTTC. The chain recombines TRBV24-1 with TRBJ2-1, with D possibly being TRBD1 (5 bases). The CDR3 is 12 amino acids. CDR1 is KGHDR, CDR2 SFDVKD, per germline. V was clipped by 5 bases and J by 8 bases, with 9 bases between them.

The chain links TRBV7-9 to TRBJ1-2; D gene unclear. Per germline, CDR1 SEHNR and CDR2 FQNEAQ (reference sequence). CDR3 length equals 13 residues. Between the trimmed V and J ends, which lost 5 bases and 4 bases, there was a span of 11 bases. The CDR3 protein is CASSPPLSYGYTF. CDR3 sequence (DNA): TGTGCCAGCAGCCCACCGCTTTCCTATGGCTACACCTTC.

The chain uses TRBV27 and TRBJ1-4; tentatively, D is TRBD1 (6 bases). Germline V lookup: CDR1 MNHEY, CDR2 SMNVEV (reference sequence). V was pared by 6 bases and J by 7 bases, with 15 bases between. This CDR3 spans 14 amino acids. CDR3: CASRPQGSGEKLFF. CDR3 in DNA: TGTGCCAGCAGACCCCAGGGGTCGGGTGAAAAACTGTTTTTT. Full variable domain (missing parts from reference TRBV27 and TRBJ1-4): EAQVTQNPRYLITVTGKKLTVTCSQNMNHEYMSWYRQDPGLGLRQIYYSMNVEVTDKGDVPEGYKVSRKEKRNFPLILESPSPNQTSLYFCASRPQGSGEKLFFGSGTQLSVL.

This chain uses TRBV30 with TRBJ2-6; the D is unclear. From germline, CDR1 is GTSNPN and CDR2 SVGIG (reference sequence). This CDR3 comprises 16 residues. V dropped 4 bases and J dropped 2 bases, with 15 bases sitting between them. CDR3 amino acids: CAWTPEIRAGANVLTF. CDR3 DNA: TGTGCCTGGACTCCGGAGATTCGGGCTGGGGCCAACGTCCTGACTTTC. The full variable domain, its missing parts supplied by reference TRBV30 and TRBJ2-6, is SQTIHQWPATLVQPVGSPLSLECTVEGTSNPNLYWYRQAAGRGLQLLFYSVGIGQISSEVPQNLSASRPQDRQFILSSKKLLLSDSGFYLCAWTPEIRAGANVLTFGAGSRLTVL.

The chain employs TRBV21-1 and TRBJ1-5. TRBV21-1 is a documented pseudogene. This CDR3 has 13 residues. DNA for the CDR3: TGTGCCAGCAGCAAAGTAGAGGTCCAGCCCCAGCATTTT. Its translation: CASSKVEVQPQHF.

The chain carries TRBV4-3 and TRBJ2-7, with TRBD1 matching over 8 bases. The germline gives CDR1 LGHNA, CDR2 YSLEER. J gave up 6 bases and V 0 bases, and 7 bases lay outside the gene matches. This CDR3 is built from 15 residues. CDR3 coding DNA: TGCGCCAGCAGCCAAGATCAGTGGACAGGGAGCGAGCAGTACTTC. Translated: CASSQDQWTGSEQYF.

The chain has TRBV20-1 and TRBJ1-2, with D possibly matching TRBD1 (5 bases). CDR3 size: 13 residues. Between the trimmed V and J ends, which lost 1 base and 8 bases, there was a span of 14 bases. Per the germline V gene, CDR1 is DFQATT and CDR2 is SNEGSKA (reference sequence). This chain's CDR3 is CSARVSGPGGYTF. The CDR3 region has the DNA TGCAGTGCTAGAGTTTCGGGGCCAGGAGGCTACACCTTC.

This rearrangement joins TRBV15 to TRBJ1-5, with D maybe TRBD1 (5 bases). The CDR3 length is 15 residues. The germline gives CDR1 LNHNV, CDR2 YYDKDF (reference sequence). V lost 3 bases, J lost 0 bases, and 9 bases lay in between. CDR3 sequence reads: CATSSTGYSNQPQHF. The CDR3 DNA is TGTGCCACCAGCAGTACAGGTTATAGCAATCAGCCCCAGCATTTT.

The chain carries TRBV27 and TRBJ1-1, with 8 bases that match TRBD1. The ends lost 10 bases at V and 1 base at J; junction bases unmatched: 5. Germline V lookup: CDR1 MNHEY, CDR2 SMNVEV (reference sequence). The CDR3 is 13 residues long. For the CDR3, the DNA is TGTGCCACCAGGACAGGGACGAACACTGAAGCTTTCTTT. Translation gives CATRTGTNTEAFF.

This chain connects TRBV19 to TRBJ1-1; D ambiguous. V was shortened by 4 bases and J by 1 base, with 7 bases between the two germline ends. The CDR3 runs 13 residues. CDR1 is LNHDA and CDR2 is SQIVND in the germline V gene (reference sequence). DNA for the CDR3: TGTGCCAGTAGTAAAGGTGGGAACACTGAAGCTTTCTTT. It specifies CASSKGGNTEAFF. The full variable domain, completed using reference TRBV19 and TRBJ1-1, is DGGITQSPKYLFRKEGQNVTLSCEQNLNHDAMYWYRQDPGQGLRLIYYSQIVNDFQKGDIAEGYSVSREKKESFPLTVTSAQKNPTAFYLCASSKGGNTEAFFGQGTRLTVV.

The chain recombines TRBV2 with TRBJ2-7; 7 bases map to TRBD2. Germline CDR1 and CDR2: SNHLY and FYNNEI. Trimming removed 1 base from V and 6 bases from J; junction bases left unmatched: 6. The CDR3 is made up of 14 amino acids. This chain's CDR3 is CASSEGGGGLEQYF. The CDR3 bases are TGTGCCAGCAGTGAAGGAGGCGGGGGTCTCGAGCAGTACTTC.

V gene TRBV7-8 combines with J gene TRBJ1-2, with D unresolved. V lost 5 bases to trimming and J lost 6 bases, with 22 bases between them. From germline, CDR1 is SGHVS and CDR2 FQNEAQ. The CDR3 is 16 amino acids. DNA for the CDR3: TGTGCCAGCAGCCCTGCCGGAATGAACCACGTGAATGGCTACACCTTC. This sequence encodes CASSPAGMNHVNGYTF.